This T cell receptor (beta chain) was recorded in a study of T cells in Graves' hyperthyroidism and ophthalmopathy. Findings and caveats of the study: Ophthalmopathy onset followed model prediction by a median about 6.5 months. From stable hyperthyroidism, ophthalmopathy was set apart by a 13 V-J model. Most thyroid clonotypes with frequency above 0.001 were detected in blood.

TCR beta CDR3 regions were amplified from RNA transcripts. Primed by the HTBI set, a first-round RT-PCR was run on the TCR CDR3. Using its own MiXCR run on the multiplex PCR reads, TCRdb lists one record per CDR3 protein. Among approximately 400,000 distinct CDR3 sequences listed, 15% to 17% were seen once. V shed 0 bases and J shed 6 bases, with 9 bases lying between them. CDR3 length: 13 residues. From germline, CDR1 is SGHRS and CDR2 YFSETQ. This clonotype showed up many times. The antigen is not known. Stable Graves' hyperthyroidism denoted no ophthalmopathy progression over 18 months. The chain links TRBV5-1 to TRBJ2-5; D unresolved. This TCR was recovered from a woman under 30 with Graves' hyperthyroidism. The sample was blood. CDR3 DNA: TGCGCCAGCAGCTTGGTCGCGCGGCAGACCCAGTACTTC. It encodes CASSLVARQTQYF.